This is a list of T cell receptor beta chains from one sample in a study of blood T cells in healthy people across ages. MiXCR, applied by TCRdb to the 5' RACE reads, yields one record per CDR3 protein. The sample shows around 800,000 distinct CDR3 sequences, 35% to 50% of them seen only once. What was sequenced was blood. Every receptor here comes from a man at least 80 years old in good health. Each CDR3 is given with its conserved first and last residue. Each record gives: V gene, CDR3 protein.

v_call: TRBV20-1; cdr3_aa: CSAQTSGGTDTQYF
v_call: TRBV12-3/TRBV12-4; cdr3_aa: CASSSLSGSTEAFF
v_call: TRBV3-1; cdr3_aa: CASSQQGLSYEQYF
v_call: TRBV7-9; cdr3_aa: CASSLAGVDEQYF
v_call: TRBV20-1; cdr3_aa: CSARTPAAGYSTDTQYF
v_call: TRBV20-1; cdr3_aa: CSATSDRGNSPLHF
v_call: TRBV15; cdr3_aa: CATSRSTGGAYNEQFF
v_call: TRBV6-2/TRBV6-3; cdr3_aa: CASTGSLEQYF
v_call: TRBV14; cdr3_aa: CASSQGLNQKTQYF
v_call: TRBV27; cdr3_aa: CASSSYGTGGDSSYEQYF
v_call: TRBV4-2; cdr3_aa: CASSQDLQTYNEQFF
v_call: TRBV29-1; cdr3_aa: CSGEKDYGYTF
v_call: TRBV7-2; cdr3_aa: CASSLQPAPNYGYTF
v_call: TRBV5-1; cdr3_aa: CASSLLGQGPKDGYTF
v_call: TRBV4-1; cdr3_aa: CASSQGLASQETQYF
v_call: TRBV3-1; cdr3_aa: CASSQQGARNEQYF
v_call: TRBV6-2/TRBV6-3; cdr3_aa: CASSSKTSSTDTQYF
v_call: TRBV28; cdr3_aa: CASMALGGTQYF
v_call: TRBV29-1; cdr3_aa: CSVARQIGTDTQYF
v_call: TRBV6-1; cdr3_aa: CASSEGSGSTDTQYF
v_call: TRBV10-3; cdr3_aa: CAISASGTSGEQYF
v_call: TRBV7-3; cdr3_aa: CASSLDWGTEAFF
v_call: TRBV6-6; cdr3_aa: CASSYVESNEKLFF
v_call: TRBV7-2; cdr3_aa: CASSSAAGLANYGYTF
v_call: TRBV6-6; cdr3_aa: CASRQRATNEKLFF
v_call: TRBV20-1; cdr3_aa: CSAPYDRGETQYF
v_call: TRBV30; cdr3_aa: CAWNKAAGSYEQYF
v_call: TRBV30; cdr3_aa: CASKGGGPEQYF
v_call: TRBV29-1; cdr3_aa: CSVGPGVDLPEQYF
v_call: TRBV5-1; cdr3_aa: CASKASGHDEQFF
v_call: TRBV7-2; cdr3_aa: CASSFTLGADNGYTF
v_call: TRBV10-3; cdr3_aa: CAISPGTGKYEQYF
v_call: TRBV2; cdr3_aa: CASSEGESHYNEQYF
v_call: TRBV4-3; cdr3_aa: CASSQGGYDYEQYF
v_call: TRBV7-9; cdr3_aa: CASSLSASKGSNQETQFF
v_call: TRBV29-1; cdr3_aa: CSAQTGVPETQYF
v_call: TRBV20-1; cdr3_aa: CSAWSGRASYNEQFF
v_call: TRBV9; cdr3_aa: CASSFGGSSTDTQYF
v_call: TRBV5-1; cdr3_aa: CASSFDTTEAFF
v_call: TRBV6-2/TRBV6-3; cdr3_aa: CASSYGGQYPYNEQYF
v_call: TRBV12-3/TRBV12-4; cdr3_aa: CASSPRREQFF
v_call: TRBV20-1; cdr3_aa: CSASPGQARGRTQHF
v_call: TRBV25-1; cdr3_aa: CASSAADYGYTF
v_call: TRBV12-3/TRBV12-4; cdr3_aa: CASSRRTGDGNTIYF
v_call: TRBV10-1; cdr3_aa: CASSEASGDYNEQFF
v_call: TRBV4-3; cdr3_aa: CASSQGGLAGPDTQYF